A selection of T cell receptor beta chains follows, all from one sample in a study of shared clonotypes between healthy human individuals. Libraries were prepared by immunoSEQ multiplex PCR; TCRdb keeps only in-frame clonotypes and omits some of them. The sample lists 2 million or so clones, over 85% occurring once. Sequencing was carried out using naive CD8+ T cells sorted from blood. These receptor sequences come from a man in his late teens or twenties in good health. Both conserved end residues are part of each CDR3. A D gene is named only where the DNA matches it firmly. Not all rows give a size; the values are once, few, many and, for expanded clones, a class.

clone size: .; J gene: TRBJ1-3; D gene: .; V gene: TRBV2; CDR3 DNA: TGTGCCAGCAGTGAAGTTACTCACCGGGACTCTGGAAACACCATATATTTT; CDR3 protein: CASSEVTHRDSGNTIYF
clone size: .; J gene: TRBJ1-5; D gene: .; V gene: TRBV28; CDR3 DNA: TGTGCCAGCAGTTTAGCTGTAATCCGGGAGCCCCAGCATTTT; CDR3 protein: CASSLAVIREPQHF
clone size: .; J gene: TRBJ2-3; D gene: TRBD2; V gene: TRBV2; CDR3 DNA: TGTGCCAGCAGTGACCCTAGCGGGGGCACAGATACGCAGTATTTT; CDR3 protein: CASSDPSGGTDTQYF
clone size: once; J gene: TRBJ2-7; D gene: .; V gene: TRBV10-1; CDR3 DNA: TGCGCCAGCAGTGAGCTTACCGAGGGCTCCTACGAGCAGTACTTC; CDR3 protein: CASSELTEGSYEQYF
clone size: .; J gene: TRBJ2-7; D gene: .; V gene: TRBV5-6; CDR3 DNA: TGTGCCAGCAGCTTGTCAGTCTACGAGCAGTACTTC; CDR3 protein: CASSLSVYEQYF
clone size: .; J gene: TRBJ1-3; D gene: .; V gene: TRBV29-1; CDR3 DNA: TGCAGCGTTGAACTTGAAGGCTCTGGAAACACCATATATTTT; CDR3 protein: CSVELEGSGNTIYF
clone size: .; J gene: TRBJ2-7; D gene: .; V gene: TRBV13; CDR3 DNA: TGTGCCAGCAGCTACAGAGAAGCCTACGAGCAGTACTTC; CDR3 protein: CASSYREAYEQYF
clone size: .; J gene: TRBJ2-1; D gene: TRBD2; V gene: TRBV5-6; CDR3 DNA: TGTGCCAGCAGCCCCCCCGGGACTAGCGGGTTCAATGAGCAGTTCTTC; CDR3 protein: CASSPPGTSGFNEQFF
clone size: .; J gene: TRBJ2-1; D gene: .; V gene: TRBV4-3; CDR3 DNA: TGCGCCAGCAGCCAAGAGGCCTTCTACGGTTACAATGAGCAGTTCTTC; CDR3 protein: CASSQEAFYGYNEQFF
clone size: .; J gene: TRBJ1-2; D gene: .; V gene: TRBV4-1; CDR3 DNA: TGCGCCAGCAGCCAAGTGTGGGACGGAACTAACTATGGCTACACCTTC; CDR3 protein: CASSQVWDGTNYGYTF
clone size: once; J gene: TRBJ2-7; D gene: .; V gene: TRBV27; CDR3 DNA: TGTGCCAGCAGTTTATTTGCAGGGTCCTACGAGCAGTACTTC; CDR3 protein: CASSLFAGSYEQYF
clone size: .; J gene: TRBJ1-4; D gene: .; V gene: TRBV13; CDR3 DNA: TGTGCCAGCAGCTTAGGAGGGGAGGGGGAAAAACTGTTTTTT; CDR3 protein: CASSLGGEGEKLFF
clone size: .; J gene: TRBJ2-7; D gene: .; V gene: TRBV10-2; CDR3 DNA: TGCGCCAGCAGTGAGTCGAAGAGGGTGGGGGCCTACGAGCAGTACTTC; CDR3 protein: CASSESKRVGAYEQYF
clone size: .; J gene: TRBJ2-3; D gene: TRBD2; V gene: TRBV2; CDR3 DNA: TGTGCCAGCACGCGACTAGCGGGAAGCACAGATACGCAGTATTTT; CDR3 protein: CASTRLAGSTDTQYF
clone size: .; J gene: TRBJ2-7; D gene: TRBD1; V gene: TRBV6-5; CDR3 DNA: TGTGCCAGCAGTTACTCGATCGGACAGGTCCCCTACGAGCAGTACTTC; CDR3 protein: CASSYSIGQVPYEQYF
clone size: once; J gene: TRBJ2-5; D gene: .; V gene: TRBV5-4; CDR3 DNA: TGTGCCAGCAGCCCGGCGGGTTGGGAGACCCAGTACTTC; CDR3 protein: CASSPAGWETQYF
clone size: .; J gene: TRBJ1-5; D gene: .; V gene: TRBV29-1; CDR3 DNA: TGCAGCGTTGATTCGGACGGGAGCAATCAGCCCCAGCATTTT; CDR3 protein: CSVDSDGSNQPQHF
clone size: .; J gene: TRBJ2-3; D gene: .; V gene: TRBV12-5; CDR3 DNA: TGTGCTGGTACCGACCGTGGCACAGATACGCAGTATTTT; CDR3 protein: CAGTDRGTDTQYF
clone size: .; J gene: TRBJ2-3; D gene: .; V gene: TRBV20-1; CDR3 DNA: TGCAGTGCTAGTTGGCCAGATACGCAGTATTTT; CDR3 protein: CSASWPDTQYF
clone size: .; J gene: TRBJ2-5; D gene: .; V gene: TRBV9; CDR3 DNA: TGTGCCAGCAGCGTAGAGCCTAGCGAGACCCAAGAGACCCAGTACTTC; CDR3 protein: CASSVEPSETQETQYF
clone size: once; J gene: TRBJ2-6; D gene: .; V gene: TRBV30; CDR3 DNA: TGTGCCTGGAGTGTTGGGACAGGGGCCAACGTCCTGACTTTC; CDR3 protein: CAWSVGTGANVLTF
clone size: .; J gene: TRBJ1-3; D gene: .; V gene: TRBV4-3; CDR3 DNA: TGCGCCAGCAGCCAAGTCCGGGGTAGTGTTGGAAACACCATATATTTT; CDR3 protein: CASSQVRGSVGNTIYF
clone size: .; J gene: TRBJ2-3; D gene: .; V gene: TRBV10-2; CDR3 DNA: TGCGCCAGCAGTGTTAGCGGTAGCACAGATACGCAGTATTTT; CDR3 protein: CASSVSGSTDTQYF
clone size: .; J gene: TRBJ2-7; D gene: .; V gene: TRBV5-4; CDR3 DNA: TGTGCCAGCAGCTCGGTGGAGGGGACCCTCTCCTACGAGCAGTACTTC; CDR3 protein: CASSSVEGTLSYEQYF
clone size: few; J gene: TRBJ1-1; D gene: .; V gene: TRBV9; CDR3 DNA: TGTGCCAGCAGCGTAGTGGGGGGGATGAACACTGAAGCTTTCTTT; CDR3 protein: CASSVVGGMNTEAFF
clone size: once; J gene: TRBJ2-3; D gene: .; V gene: TRBV30; CDR3 DNA: TGTGCCTGGAGTAGGGTAGCCGCAGATACGCAGTATTTT; CDR3 protein: CAWSRVAADTQYF
clone size: .; J gene: TRBJ2-7; D gene: .; V gene: TRBV6-5; CDR3 DNA: TGTGCCAGCAGTTACTCGAACGGACACTCCTACGAGCAGTACTTC; CDR3 protein: CASSYSNGHSYEQYF
clone size: .; J gene: TRBJ2-5; D gene: .; V gene: TRBV18; CDR3 DNA: TGTGCCAGCTCACTCGGACAGGGAGGGATCCAAGAGACCCAGTACTTC; CDR3 protein: CASSLGQGGIQETQYF
clone size: once; J gene: TRBJ2-7; D gene: .; V gene: TRBV7-8; CDR3 DNA: TGTGCCAGCAGCTTAGGACTGTTCACCTACGAGCAGTACTTC; CDR3 protein: CASSLGLFTYEQYF
clone size: few; J gene: TRBJ2-1; D gene: TRBD2; V gene: TRBV6-5; CDR3 DNA: TGTGCCAGCAGGGGACTAGCGGACTCCTACAATGAGCAGTTCTTC; CDR3 protein: CASRGLADSYNEQFF
clone size: few; J gene: TRBJ1-2; D gene: TRBD1; V gene: TRBV6-6; CDR3 DNA: TGTGCCAGCAGAGGACAGGGGGCGCGAAGTGGCTACACCTTC; CDR3 protein: CASRGQGARSGYTF
clone size: .; J gene: TRBJ2-1; D gene: TRBD2; V gene: TRBV4-1; CDR3 DNA: TGCGCCAGCAGCCAAGAGGGACTAGCGGGGGACAATGAGCAGTTCTTC; CDR3 protein: CASSQEGLAGDNEQFF
clone size: .; J gene: TRBJ2-1; D gene: .; V gene: TRBV11-2; CDR3 DNA: TGTGCCAGCAGCTCCTCAACTCTCAATGAGCAGTTCTTC; CDR3 protein: CASSSSTLNEQFF
clone size: .; J gene: TRBJ1-1; D gene: TRBD1; V gene: TRBV7-9; CDR3 DNA: TGTGCCAGCAGCCCTCGGGACAGAGCAGAGGCTTTCTTT; CDR3 protein: CASSPRDRAEAFF
clone size: .; J gene: TRBJ2-2; D gene: .; V gene: TRBV7-8; CDR3 DNA: TGTGCCAGCAACACATTTGACAGGTCCACCGGGGAGCTGTTTTTT; CDR3 protein: CASNTFDRSTGELFF
clone size: .; J gene: TRBJ2-3; D gene: .; V gene: TRBV21-1; CDR3 DNA: TGTGCCACCCGCTCTTGCATCCCCTCCGCTAGCACAGATACGCAGTATTTT; CDR3 protein: CATRSCIPSASTDTQYF
clone size: .; J gene: TRBJ2-2; D gene: .; V gene: TRBV7-2; CDR3 DNA: TGTGCCAGCAGCTTAGAAATGGGGTACACCGGGGAGCTGTTTTTT; CDR3 protein: CASSLEMGYTGELFF
clone size: .; J gene: TRBJ1-2; D gene: TRBD1; V gene: TRBV7-9; CDR3 DNA: TGTGCCAGCAGCTTAGTAGGGGGCGTCAACTATGGCTACACCTTC; CDR3 protein: CASSLVGGVNYGYTF
clone size: .; J gene: TRBJ2-1; D gene: .; V gene: TRBV14; CDR3 DNA: TGTGCCAGCAGCCAAGAGTTAGTTAGTGAGCAGTTCTTC; CDR3 protein: CASSQELVSEQFF
clone size: once; J gene: TRBJ2-4; D gene: .; V gene: TRBV29-1; CDR3 DNA: TGCAGCGTTGCCGGGCCGGGAGAAAACATTCAGTACTTC; CDR3 protein: CSVAGPGENIQYF
clone size: .; J gene: TRBJ2-5; D gene: .; V gene: TRBV12-5; CDR3 DNA: TGTGCTAGTGGTTTGGATCTCCTAAATACGGAGACCCAGTACTTC; CDR3 protein: CASGLDLLNTETQYF
clone size: .; J gene: TRBJ1-3; D gene: .; V gene: TRBV19; CDR3 DNA: TGTGCCAGTAGAGGCGGGCACTCTGGAAACACCATATATTTT; CDR3 protein: CASRGGHSGNTIYF
clone size: .; J gene: TRBJ2-2; D gene: .; V gene: TRBV7-2; CDR3 DNA: .; CDR3 protein: CASSFGAGELFF
clone size: .; J gene: TRBJ1-6; D gene: TRBD1; V gene: TRBV30; CDR3 DNA: TGTGCCTGGAGTACCGGACAGGGGTATAATTCACCCCTCCACTTT; CDR3 protein: CAWSTGQGYNSPLHF
clone size: once; J gene: TRBJ2-3; D gene: .; V gene: TRBV9; CDR3 DNA: TGTGCCAGCAGCGAGGGGGCGGGAGGCCTCACAGATACGCAGTATTTT; CDR3 protein: CASSEGAGGLTDTQYF
clone size: .; J gene: TRBJ1-1; D gene: TRBD1; V gene: TRBV28; CDR3 DNA: TGTGCCAGCAGTTTAGGGACAGCGGGTACTGAAGCTTTCTTT; CDR3 protein: CASSLGTAGTEAFF
clone size: .; J gene: TRBJ2-2; D gene: TRBD2; V gene: TRBV19; CDR3 DNA: TGTGCCAGTAGTAGCCGGATACTAGCGGGGGCTAACACCGGGGAGCTGTTTTTT; CDR3 protein: CASSSRILAGANTGELFF
clone size: .; J gene: TRBJ1-6; D gene: .; V gene: TRBV11-2; CDR3 DNA: TGTGCCAGCAGCTTAGATTTCCAGGTCGATTCACCCCTCCACTTT; CDR3 protein: CASSLDFQVDSPLHF
clone size: .; J gene: TRBJ2-7; D gene: .; V gene: TRBV7-6; CDR3 DNA: TGTGCCAGCAGCTCCGCAGGGAATTTCGGCGAGCAGTACTTC; CDR3 protein: CASSSAGNFGEQYF
clone size: .; J gene: TRBJ1-1; D gene: .; V gene: TRBV27; CDR3 DNA: TGTGCCAGCAGTCCGACCGGGACCCTGAACACTGAAGCTTTCTTT; CDR3 protein: CASSPTGTLNTEAFF
clone size: once; J gene: TRBJ1-6; D gene: .; V gene: TRBV25-1; CDR3 DNA: TGTGCCAGCAGTGAATATTACAGTGCTAGCTCCTATAATTCACCCCTCCACTTT; CDR3 protein: CASSEYYSASSYNSPLHF
clone size: .; J gene: TRBJ2-7; D gene: TRBD1; V gene: TRBV27; CDR3 DNA: TGTGCCAGCAGTTTAGGCAGGGGGTACGAGCAGTACTTC; CDR3 protein: CASSLGRGYEQYF
clone size: .; J gene: TRBJ2-7; D gene: .; V gene: TRBV7-9; CDR3 DNA: TGTGCCAGCAGGTCAACCGGCAGGGGAGGTGCCGAGGGCTCCTACGAGCAGTACTTC; CDR3 protein: CASRSTGRGGAEGSYEQYF
clone size: .; J gene: TRBJ2-7; D gene: .; V gene: TRBV7-9; CDR3 DNA: TGTGCCAGCAGCTTTGGGGTTTCCTACGAGCAGTACTTC; CDR3 protein: CASSFGVSYEQYF
clone size: .; J gene: TRBJ2-1; D gene: .; V gene: TRBV30; CDR3 DNA: TGTGCCTGGAGTGTGGTCTACAATGAGCAGTTCTTC; CDR3 protein: CAWSVVYNEQFF
clone size: .; J gene: TRBJ2-5; D gene: .; V gene: TRBV15; CDR3 DNA: TGTGCCACCAGCAATACGGTTGAGGGTGCGGAGACCCAGTACTTC; CDR3 protein: CATSNTVEGAETQYF